Below, 19 T cell receptor beta chains from the same sample are listed, as sequenced in a study of radiotherapy plus CTLA-4 blockade in lung cancer. Some clones are missing from TCRdb's copy, which holds only in-frame ones; the method was immunoSEQ multiplex PCR. The profile shows about 85,000 clones, around 85% of them singletons. The sequencing used peripheral blood, collected from a patient treated with radiotherapy plus ipilimumab. Source of these receptors: a human donor with non-small cell lung cancer who had a partial response to radiotherapy plus ipilimumab.

The chain combines TRBV27 with TRBJ1-1, with D hard to call. The CDR3 loop spans 14 amino acids. V was shortened by 3 bases and J by 4 bases, with 12 bases between the two germline ends. From germline, CDR1 is MNHEY and CDR2 SMNVEV (reference sequence). The DNA of the CDR3 is TGTGCCAGCAGTTTGCGAGGCCCTCTCACTGAAGCTTTCTTT. Amino acids: CASSLRGPLTEAFF.

The rearrangement joins TRBV15 to TRBJ2-3; 11 bases are a match to TRBD2. J lost 3 bases, V lost 3 bases, and 5 bases had no gene match. The length of the CDR3 is 16 residues. Germline lookup yields CDR1 LNHNV and CDR2 YYDKDF (reference sequence). CDR3 region: CATSSYRLAGTDTQYF. The DNA for the CDR3 is TGTGCCACCAGCAGTTATCGACTAGCGGGAACAGATACGCAGTATTTT.

This chain connects TRBV19 to TRBJ2-1; the match to TRBD1 covers 9 bases. The germline V gene encodes CDR1 LNHDA and CDR2 SQIVND (reference sequence). This CDR3 comprises 16 residues. V lost 5 bases to trimming and J lost 6 bases; unmatched junction nucleotides: 11. DNA for the CDR3: TGTGCCAGTAGTGATAGATCCGGGACAGGGACCAATGAGCAGTTCTTC. Translation: CASSDRSGTGTNEQFF.

This sequence joins TRBV6-1 and TRBJ2-1, with D maybe TRBD1 (6 bases). Trimming pared 6 bases from V and 9 bases from J, leaving 21 bases between. The length of the CDR3 is 15 residues. Germline V lookup: CDR1 MNHNS, CDR2 SASEGT. This CDR3 is CASRQQGRVWAEQFF. As DNA, the CDR3 is TGTGCCAGCAGACAACAGGGTCGGGTCTGGGCTGAGCAGTTCTTC.

CDR3 nucleotides: TGTGCCAGCAGACATAGGACAGGATCCTATGGCTACACCTTC. This encodes CASRHRTGSYGYTF. The rearrangement uses TRBV5-5 and TRBJ1-2; 7 bases map to TRBD1. CDR1 is SGHKS, CDR2 YYEKEE, per germline (reference sequence). With 5 bases clipped from V and 4 bases from J, the junction kept 8 bases outside the gene matches. The CDR3 length is 14 residues.

This clone appeared once. The rearrangement uses TRBV2 and TRBJ1-6; D possibly corresponds to TRBD1 (5 bases). The V and J ends lost 9 bases and 7 bases respectively, with 16 bases between them. Germline lookup yields CDR1 SNHLY and CDR2 FYNNEI. The CDR3 totals 14 residues. The CDR3 reads CASRTGTENSPLHF. CDR3 in DNA: TGTGCCAGTCGGACCGGGACTGAGAATTCACCCCTCCACTTT.

The chain employs TRBV5-1 and TRBJ2-7, with 8 bases aligning to TRBD2. The V gene end was trimmed by 4 bases and the J gene end by 5 bases; junction bases not matched to a gene: 11. The CDR3 is made up of 15 amino acids. The V gene's germline CDR1 is SGHRS and CDR2 YFSETQ. CDR3 protein: CASSNSGKWGDEQYV. CDR3 nucleotide sequence: TGCGCCAGCAGCAATAGCGGGAAGTGGGGGGACGAGCAGTACGTC.

The chain recombines TRBV28 with TRBJ2-2, with 7 bases identical to TRBD2. The V gene end was trimmed by 6 bases and the J gene end by 5 bases; junction bases not matched to a gene: 9. The CDR3 has 15 residues. CDR1 is MDHEN, CDR2 SYDVKM, per germline. CDR3 protein: CASSPGGKGTGELFF. CDR3 nucleotide sequence: TGTGCCAGCAGCCCGGGAGGAAAAGGAACCGGGGAGCTGTTTTTT.

In this sample, this clone turned up a few times. The chain recombines TRBV19 with TRBJ1-1; D is possibly TRBD1 (6 bases). The CDR3 sequence is 16 residues long. With 3 bases removed from V and 5 bases from J, the gap between germline ends came to 19 bases. Germline CDR1 reads LNHDA; CDR2 reads SQIVND (reference sequence). The CDR3 sequence: CASSIPQGLGFTEAFF. CDR3 bases: TGTGCCAGTAGTATTCCGCAGGGGCTCGGGTTTACTGAAGCTTTCTTT.

V and J are TRBV28 and TRBJ2-3; 9 nucleotides match TRBD2. J gave up 5 bases and V 5 bases, and 8 bases lay outside the gene matches. The CDR3 consists of 15 residues. Germline loops: CDR1 MDHEN, CDR2 SYDVKM. In DNA, the CDR3 is TGTGCCAGCAGTCCCCCAGTACTAGCGGGAGATACGCAGTATTTT. This translates into CASSPPVLAGDTQYF.

The chain uses TRBV19 and TRBJ1-2, with D unresolved. CDR3 length equals 11 residues. Germline V gives CDR1 LNHDA, CDR2 SQIVND (reference sequence). V was clipped by 3 bases and J by 7 bases, with 6 bases between them. In nucleotides, the CDR3 is TGTGCCAGTAGTATCACTGGTGGCTACACCTTC. Translation gives CASSITGGYTF. The variable domain in full, completed from reference TRBV19 and TRBJ1-2, reads DGGITQSPKYLFRKEGQNVTLSCEQNLNHDAMYWYRQDPGQGLRLIYYSQIVNDFQKGDIAEGYSVSREKKESFPLTVTSAQKNPTAFYLCASSITGGYTFGSGTRLTVV.

The chain joins TRBV5-6 to TRBJ1-5; 8 bases match TRBD1. The CDR3 has 15 amino acids. V trimming: 1 base; J trimming: 6 bases; junction bases outside the gene matches: 6. CDR1 and CDR2 (germline): SGHDT, YYEEEE. The CDR3 here is CASSLWQGAVQPQHF. In DNA, the CDR3 is TGTGCCAGCAGCTTGTGGCAGGGGGCGGTTCAGCCCCAGCATTTT.

The chain links TRBV19 to TRBJ2-7; the D is unclear. The germline V gene encodes CDR1 LNHDA and CDR2 SQIVND (reference sequence). This CDR3 is built from 14 residues. V was shortened by 9 bases and J by 3 bases, with 18 bases between the two germline ends. In nucleotides, the CDR3 is TGTGCCAGCCAGGTCGACAACCTATTCTACGAGCAGTACTTC. Protein product: CASQVDNLFYEQYF. Full variable domain (missing parts from reference TRBV19 and TRBJ2-7): DGGITQSPKYLFRKEGQNVTLSCEQNLNHDAMYWYRQDPGQGLRLIYYSQIVNDFQKGDIAEGYSVSREKKESFPLTVTSAQKNPTAFYLCASQVDNLFYEQYFGPGTRLTVT.

This clone has a single count. The sample has other DNA sequences that encode this CDR3 too. The genes are TRBV28 and TRBJ1-2; 7 positions match TRBD1. This CDR3 is 16 amino acids long. V shed 2 bases and J 5 bases; nucleotides not matched to a gene: 11. Germline V gives CDR1 MDHEN, CDR2 SYDVKM. The DNA for the CDR3 is TGTGCCAGCAGTTTAACCCCGGGACAGTCCCCATATGGCTACACCTTC. As protein: CASSLTPGQSPYGYTF.

This clone has just a few counts. The chain carries TRBV28 and TRBJ1-3, with 9 bases lining up with TRBD1. The CDR3 extends over 16 amino acids. Per germline, CDR1 MDHEN and CDR2 SYDVKM. The V segment lost 6 bases and the J segment 4 bases; nucleotides outside the gene matches: 10. This chain's CDR3 is CASSPPHRGRGNTIYF. CDR3 bases: TGTGCCAGCAGCCCGCCCCACAGGGGGCGCGGAAACACCATATATTTT.

This chain links TRBV30 with TRBJ2-7; D might be TRBD1 (6 bases). Trimming stripped 5 bases from V and 3 bases from J, with 14 bases between. Germline V gives CDR1 GTSNPN, CDR2 SVGIG (reference sequence). The CDR3 has 13 residues. CDR3 amino acids: CAWPSGEGYEQYV. The CDR3 DNA is TGTGCCTGGCCGTCAGGGGAAGGCTACGAGCAGTACGTC.

The chain uses TRBV29-1 and TRBJ2-3; D uncertain. Trimming took 6 bases from V and 0 from J, leaving 19 bases between them. Germline V CDR1 and CDR2: SQVTM, ANQGSEA. This CDR3 contains 16 residues. The CDR3 DNA follows: TGCAGCGTCCTTTTCGAGGCTAAACTTAGCACAGATACGCAGTATTTT. Its protein is CSVLFEAKLSTDTQYF.

The rearrangement joins TRBV9 to TRBJ2-3; 8 positions match TRBD2. V lost 4 bases and J lost 6; bases outside the gene matches: 7. The CDR3 is made up of 14 amino acids. Germline V gene data show CDR1 as SGDLS and CDR2 as YYNGEE. The CDR3 sequence is CASSSSGGWDTQYF. The DNA for the CDR3 is TGTGCCAGCAGCTCTTCGGGAGGGTGGGATACGCAGTATTTT. Full variable domain (missing parts from reference TRBV9 and TRBJ2-3): DSGVTQTPKHLITATGQRVTLRCSPRSGDLSVYWYQQSLDQGLQFLIQYYNGEERAKGNILERFSAQQFPDLHSELNLSSLELGDSALYFCASSSSGGWDTQYFGPGTRLTVL.

The chain recombines TRBV6-1 with TRBJ1-1; D unclear. CDR1 and CDR2 from the germline V gene are MNHNS and SASEGT. V was trimmed by 10 bases and J by 0 bases, leaving 18 bases between them. The CDR3 is 15 residues long. CDR3 in DNA: TGTGCCACGCATTCGAAAGAGGGAATGAACACTGAAGCTTTCTTT. It specifies CATHSKEGMNTEAFF.